This entry features one T cell receptor (beta chain) sequence. The sample belongs to a study of cytotoxic CD8 clonotypes in ibrutinib-treated CLL. This table comes from immunoSEQ multiplex PCR, and its TCRdb copy is limited to in-frame clones, with some not included. The data hold about 160,000 clones, with 81% observed a single time. Germline V gives CDR1 SEHNR, CDR2 FQNEAQ (reference sequence). V lost 2 bases to trimming and J lost 1 base, with 5 bases between them. This CDR3 comprises 14 residues. The gene calls are TRBV7-9 and TRBJ2-2, with D possibly matching TRBD1 (5 bases). This receptor was taken from a human donor with chronic lymphocytic leukemia. The material was PBMCs, obtained after 12 months of ibrutinib treatment. CDR3 residues: CASSLRGNTGELFF. The CDR3 coding sequence is TGTGCCAGCAGCTTAAGGGGGAACACCGGGGAGCTGTTTTTT.